A selection of T cell receptor beta chains follows, all from one sample in a study of blood T cell repertoires in COVID-19. Sequencing was performed with immunoSEQ multiplex PCR; in TCRdb, only in-frame clones are kept and a portion is missing. Among some 64,000 clones listed, roughly 84% were seen once. Material: peripheral blood. The receptor source for this set is a man aged 55 to 70 with COVID-19, enrolled during active disease. CDR3s include the opening cysteine and the closing phenylalanine or tryptophan. D genes are given only for firm matches. Clone size is stated in some rows and not others, as once, few, many or a class when expanded.

v_call,clone_size,j_call,d_call,cdr3_aa,cdr3_nt
TRBV6-5,-,TRBJ2-7,-,CASSYQGYYEQYF,TGTGCCAGCAGTTACCAGGGATACTACGAGCAGTACTTC
TRBV24-1,-,TRBJ2-3,TRBD2,CATSDLGSGRESSDTQYF,TGTGCCACCAGTGATTTGGGATCGGGGCGGGAGTCTTCAGATACGCAGTATTTT
TRBV28,-,TRBJ1-5,TRBD1,CASSPMTGLNQPQHF,TGTGCCAGCAGTCCCATGACAGGGTTAAATCAGCCCCAGCATTTT
TRBV10-3,-,TRBJ1-1,TRBD1,CAISSGGEYTEAFF,TGTGCCATCAGTTCAGGGGGAGAGTACACTGAAGCTTTCTTT
TRBV3-1/TRBV3-2,-,TRBJ2-1,-,CASSQIYGMGNEQFF,TGTGCCAGCAGCCAAATCTACGGGATGGGGAATGAGCAGTTCTTC
TRBV11-2,few,TRBJ2-7,TRBD2,CASSQLAGATEQYF,TGTGCCAGCAGCCAGCTAGCGGGAGCGACCGAGCAGTACTTC
TRBV20-1,once,TRBJ2-1,TRBD2,CSASRGDNEQFF,TGCAGTGCTAGTCGGGGGGACAATGAGCAGTTCTTC
TRBV3-1/TRBV3-2,-,TRBJ2-3,TRBD2,CASSRRAGGGTDTQYF,TGTGCCAGCAGCCGGCGCGCCGGGGGGGGCACAGATACGCAGTATTTT
TRBV6-1,-,TRBJ1-2,-,CASSESDDSYYGYTF,TGTGCCAGCAGTGAAAGCGACGACAGCTACTATGGCTACACCTTC
TRBV24-1,-,TRBJ2-5,-,CATGDRGSGETQYF,TGTGCCACCGGGGACAGAGGTAGCGGAGAGACCCAGTACTTC
TRBV20-1,-,TRBJ1-3,-,CSASDKGSGNTIYF,TGCAGTGCTAGTGACAAGGGGTCTGGAAACACCATATATTTT
TRBV12-3/TRBV12-4,-,TRBJ2-2,TRBD2,CATSGGAYGELFF,TGTGCCACCTCGGGGGGGGCTTACGGGGAGCTGTTTTTT
TRBV2,-,TRBJ2-1,TRBD1,CASSERGQGGDEQFF,TGTGCCAGCAGTGAAAGGGGACAGGGAGGGGATGAGCAGTTCTTC
TRBV5-1,-,TRBJ2-3,TRBD1,CASSLQGATSTDTQYF,TGCGCCAGCAGCCTCCAGGGGGCCACTAGCACAGATACGCAGTATTTT
TRBV7-9,-,TRBJ1-2,-,CASSFPEDYGYTF,TGTGCCAGCAGCTTCCCGGAGGACTATGGCTACACCTTC
TRBV21-1,-,TRBJ2-7,-,CASSTTGVPSSYEQYF,TGTGCCAGCAGCACGACAGGGGTCCCCAGCTCCTACGAGCAGTACTTC
TRBV27,-,TRBJ2-3,-,CASGLVALSTDTQYF,TGTGCCAGCGGCCTCGTAGCGCTTAGCACAGATACGCAGTATTTT
TRBV6-5,-,TRBJ2-5,-,CASSYSNRGAKETQYF,TGTGCCAGCAGTTACTCGAATCGGGGGGCCAAAGAGACCCAGTACTTC
TRBV18,-,TRBJ1-6,TRBD1,CASSPVIQGAFPPLHF,TGTGCCAGCTCACCTGTCATACAGGGGGCCTTTCCACCCCTCCACTTT
TRBV28,-,TRBJ2-3,-,CASSTTVTGNPDTQYF,TGTGCCAGCAGTACGACGGTGACGGGTAACCCAGATACGCAGTATTTT
TRBV7-9,-,TRBJ2-3,TRBD2,CASSSSGGTDTQYF,TGTGCCAGCAGCTCTAGCGGGGGCACAGATACGCAGTATTTT
TRBV12-3/TRBV12-4,-,TRBJ1-4,-,CASSLLQNEKLFF,TGTGCCAGCAGTTTGTTACAGAATGAAAAACTGTTTTTT
TRBV20-1,-,TRBJ2-1,TRBD2,CSASKGAGGRYNEQFF,TGCAGTGCTAGTAAAGGAGCGGGAGGGAGGTACAATGAGCAGTTCTTC
TRBV2,-,TRBJ1-2,TRBD1,CASRSEQGAQRFGYTF,TGTGCCAGCAGGAGTGAACAGGGGGCGCAAAGGTTTGGCTACACCTTC
TRBV6-5,-,TRBJ2-1,-,CASCGNSYNEQFF,TGTGCCAGCTGCGGGAACTCCTACAATGAGCAGTTCTTC
TRBV5-4,once,TRBJ1-2,TRBD1,CASSPDRGRNYGYTF,TGTGCCAGCAGCCCAGACAGGGGTAGGAACTATGGCTACACCTTC
TRBV2,-,TRBJ2-2,TRBD1,CASSEGQGAGELFF,TGTGCCAGCAGTGAAGGACAGGGGGCCGGGGAGCTGTTTTTT
TRBV10-3,once,TRBJ2-1,TRBD2,CAISTSGRAGAEQFF,TGTGCCATCAGTACTAGCGGGAGGGCCGGGGCTGAGCAGTTCTTC
TRBV19,-,TRBJ1-3,-,CASSMEGRPSGNTIYF,TGTGCCAGTAGTATGGAGGGCAGACCCTCTGGAAACACCATATATTTT
TRBV4-2,-,TRBJ2-5,-,CASSQVGTTKDYNF,TGTGCCAGCAGCCAAGTGGGTACGACAAAGGACTACAACTTC
TRBV28,-,TRBJ2-5,-,CASSLRRGTVQETQYF,TGTGCCAGCAGTTTACGCCGGGGGACTGTCCAAGAGACCCAGTACTTC
TRBV7-9,-,TRBJ1-1,-,CASSLASWNTEAFF,TGTGCCAGCAGCTTAGCTAGTTGGAACACTGAAGCTTTCTTT
TRBV6-5,-,TRBJ2-7,TRBD1,CASSYARTGVSYEQYF,TGTGCCAGCAGTTACGCTAGGACAGGGGTCTCGTACGAGCAGTACTTC
TRBV2,-,TRBJ2-3,TRBD2,CASSETSGFTDTQYF,TGTGCCAGCAGCGAGACTAGCGGATTCACAGATACGCAGTATTTT
TRBV24-1,-,TRBJ2-3,-,CATGERLGTDTQYF,TGTGCCACCGGAGAGCGACTAGGCACAGATACGCAGTATTTT
TRBV27,-,TRBJ2-3,-,CASSRRGTAYTDTQYF,TGTGCCAGCAGTAGACGCGGGACAGCTTACACAGATACGCAGTATTTT
TRBV3-1/TRBV3-2,-,TRBJ2-7,-,CASSQVDGLLYEQYF,TGTGCCAGCAGCCAAGTAGACGGGTTACTCTACGAGCAGTACTTC
TRBV19,-,TRBJ1-6,-,CASNEWTDNNSPLHF,TGTGCCAGTAACGAATGGACAGACAATAATTCACCCCTCCACTTT
TRBV5-1,-,TRBJ2-3,TRBD2,CASSLVSLATPGGTDTQYF,TGCGCCAGCAGCTTGGTCTCCCTTGCCACCCCCGGGGGGACAGATACGCAGTATTTT
TRBV28,-,TRBJ1-1,-,CASSSSYIGAEAFF,TGTGCCAGCAGCTCCTCTTATATCGGGGCTGAAGCTTTCTTT
TRBV21-1,-,TRBJ2-5,-,CASSKRRGRPETQYF,TGTGCCAGCAGCAAACGGCGGGGCCGTCCGGAGACCCAGTACTTC
TRBV5-1,-,TRBJ1-2,TRBD1,CASSLTGDVNYGYTF,TGCGCCAGCAGCTTGACAGGGGATGTCAACTATGGCTACACCTTC
TRBV7-3,many,TRBJ2-2,TRBD1,CASSPRRVRGLTGELFF,TGTGCCAGCAGCCCCCGACGGGTCAGGGGGCTAACCGGGGAGCTGTTTTTT
TRBV6-2/TRBV6-3,once,TRBJ2-7,TRBD2,CASSTLLAGEDEQYF,TGTGCCAGCAGTACCTTACTAGCGGGAGAGGACGAGCAGTACTTC
TRBV18,-,TRBJ2-7,TRBD2,CASSPPSGGVSYEQYF,TGTGCCAGCTCACCACCGAGCGGGGGGGTATCCTACGAGCAGTACTTC
TRBV10-2,-,TRBJ1-2,-,CASSVEAGGGYGYTF,TGCGCCAGCAGTGTAGAGGCAGGCGGGGGCTATGGCTACACCTTC
TRBV24-1,-,TRBJ2-1,TRBD1,CATSDQGTGHAGAYNEQFF,TGTGCCACCAGTGATCAAGGGACAGGGCATGCGGGAGCCTACAATGAGCAGTTCTTC
TRBV2,once,TRBJ2-2,TRBD2,CASRGTSGRTGELFF,TGTGCCAGCAGAGGGACTAGCGGGAGAACCGGGGAGCTGTTTTTT
TRBV2,-,TRBJ2-5,TRBD1,CASSDLPGQGKETQYF,TGTGCCAGCAGTGACTTGCCGGGACAGGGTAAAGAGACCCAGTACTTC
TRBV12-3/TRBV12-4,-,TRBJ1-4,TRBD1,CASTGQVEKLFF,TGTGCCAGCACGGGACAGGTTGAAAAACTGTTTTTT
TRBV14,-,TRBJ1-2,-,CASSQGGTWDYGYTF,TGTGCCAGCAGCCAAGGGGGGACTTGGGACTATGGCTACACCTTC
TRBV9,-,TRBJ1-3,-,CASSGPLQTLNTIYF,TGTGCCAGCAGCGGCCCTCTGCAGACACTAAACACCATATATTTT
TRBV7-9,-,TRBJ1-2,-,CASSFGGGYTF,TGTGCCAGCAGCTTCGGGGGTGGCTACACCTTC
TRBV5-6,-,TRBJ1-5,TRBD1,CASSSIQGAGPQHF,TGTGCCAGCAGCTCCATACAGGGGGCCGGGCCCCAGCATTTT
TRBV5-1,-,TRBJ2-7,TRBD2,CASSYMPGGSSYEQYF,TGCGCCAGCAGCTACATGCCGGGAGGAAGCTCCTACGAGCAGTACTTC
TRBV2,-,TRBJ2-7,-,CASKLVRFYEQYF,TGTGCCAGCAAGCTAGTCAGATTCTACGAGCAGTACTTC
TRBV1,-,TRBJ2-7,-,CTSSQGIRGTDLSYEQYF,TGCACCAGCAGCCAAGGAATAAGGGGGACGGACCTCTCCTACGAGCAGTACTTC